This TCR beta chain was identified during a study of cytomegalovirus exposure and HLA in healthy donors. This PCR relied on a set of 60 Vbeta primers and 13 Jbeta primers. Generated by immunoSEQ multiplex PCR, the TCRdb table keeps only in-frame clones and is missing some. This table holds over 65,000 clones, 70% to 90% found once. CDR1 and CDR2 (germline): MGHRA, YSYEKL. The CDR3 is 15 amino acids. J was trimmed by 0 bases and V by 0 bases; bases with no gene match: 2. This chain links TRBV4-1 with TRBJ2-7; 7 bases map to TRBD1. This receptor was obtained from a human donor in good health. Sequenced: PBMCs. The CDR3 coding sequence is TGCGCCAGCAGCCAAGATTGGGACAGCTCCTACGAGCAGTACTTC. Protein product: CASSQDWDSSYEQYF.